This T cell receptor beta chain originates from a study of CXCR4 blockade with PD-1 therapy in pancreatic cancer (dated by TCRdb to between 2019 and 2020). Notes on the research overall: Multiplex immunohistochemistry and TCRbeta immunosequencing of resected pancreatic ductal adenocarcinoma were combined in the study with ex vivo slice culture in which PD-1 and CXCR4 blockade were tested. Two geographically distinct regions were TCR-sequenced from each of over 5 tumors to assess intratumoral heterogeneity. The full study reports these points: Tumors had clonal expansion, with a mean productive clonality of roughly 0.15 compared with about 0.048 in healthy blood, yet clonality showed no correlation with survival. Because only TCRbeta chains were sequenced, true antigen-specificity overlap among the convergent dominant clones remained unconfirmed, awaiting paired alpha-beta single-cell sequencing. Amino acid clone frequency correlated strongly with the number of distinct nucleotide rearrangements encoding it, suggesting convergent selection by common tumor antigens.

The germline V gene yields SGHNT for CDR1 and YENEEA for CDR2. The CDR3 contains 15 residues, cysteine and phenylalanine counted. Only the CDR3 part of the read is kept: 45 bases, read in frame from the first base. Trimming accounts for 5 bases at V and 2 bases at J, while the number of junction bases matched to no gene is 6. In this sample, this clone turned up a few times. The target of this receptor is not known. No much larger clone is present one base from it, and per-base qualities are unavailable. The immunoSEQ Assay at Adaptive Biotechnologies was used to immunosequence TCRbeta CDR3 regions from the extracted DNA. As for the authors' bioinformatics: To measure the absolute abundance of each unique TCRbeta CDR3, the sequences were collapsed and filtered. Clonality was calculated as 1 minus Pielou's evenness, using only productive in-frame rearrangements. For regional overlap, the top 100 nucleotide rearrangements were followed across paired samples, and the Morisita index was used to compare paired samples against unrelated samples. The immunoSEQ Rearrangement Details tool was used to assess whether nucleotide rearrangements converged onto identical amino acid sequences. TCRdb obtained this table from immuneACCESS and retained in-frame rearrangements with V and J assigned. These tables miss some clones; where compared with another copy, unresolved V genes account for less than half of the shortfall, and the remainder is unexplained. That table furnishes V, J and clone size, whereas the DNA furnished D and trimming. This sample is represented by approximately 2,600 clones; 40% to 50% of them were singletons. The top ten clonotypes cover roughly 6.2% of the sample.

The archived tumor blocks were obtained from patients to whom no neoadjuvant therapy had been administered before resection. For the preserved-tissue arm, the study drew on some 30 surgical resection samples taken from around 25 pancreatic ductal adenocarcinoma patients who had not been treated previously. For the resection arm, DNA was extracted from ten 5-micron curls of FFPE tumor adjacent to the multiplex immunohistochemistry slide. In this chain, TRBV11-3 is recombined with TRBJ2-5; TRBD1 matches 9 bases in the middle. The clonotype was recovered from a human donor with pancreatic ductal adenocarcinoma. Sample: tumor tissue. The nucleotide sequence reads TGTGCCAGCAGCCTCGGACAGGGGAATCAAGAGACCCAGTACTTC. It specifies CASSLGQGNQETQYF.